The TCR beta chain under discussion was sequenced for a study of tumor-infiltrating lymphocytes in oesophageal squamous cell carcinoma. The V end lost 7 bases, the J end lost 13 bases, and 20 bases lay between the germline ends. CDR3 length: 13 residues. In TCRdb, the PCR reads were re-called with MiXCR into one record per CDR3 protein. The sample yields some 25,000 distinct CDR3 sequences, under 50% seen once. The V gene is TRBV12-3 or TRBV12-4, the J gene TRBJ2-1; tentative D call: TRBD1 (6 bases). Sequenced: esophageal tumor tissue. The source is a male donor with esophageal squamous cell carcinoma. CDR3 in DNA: TGTGCCAGCACCCACAGGGTGGAAGAGACCCAGTTCTTC. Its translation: CASTHRVEETQFF.